Below are 30 T cell receptor beta chains sequenced from a single sample in a study of CXCR3-negative and CXCR3-positive naive CD8 T cells (dated by TCRdb to 2018 to 2020). Sequencing used a NextSeq 550. The Human TCR Profiling Kit (MiLaboratory) was used to prepare UMI-labeled 5' RACE TRB cDNA libraries. After TCRdb reprocessed the reads, each CDR3 protein sequence was kept as one row, without DNA. In this sample's table one finds roughly 100,000 distinct CDR3 sequences. Roughly 1.1% of the sample goes to the ten largest clones. Sequenced material: naive CXCR3- CD8+ T cells from blood. Taken with the paper, the label for cell subset or site translates to: CD45RO-CCR7+CD27+CD95- naive CD8+ T cells lacking CXCR3 (TNR3-). These receptors all come from a human donor in good health. Some clones in this sample may be carry-over from other donors' samples.

The CDR3 here is CASSLEGRATNEKLFF. This chain uses TRBV3-1 with TRBJ1-4; the TRBD1 assignment by TCRdb is unverifiable without DNA. The CDR3 has 16 amino acids. Germline CDR1 reads LGHDT; CDR2 reads YNNKEL (reference sequence).

V and J are TRBV11-2 and TRBJ2-3; as DNA is missing, the TRBD1 call by TCRdb cannot be tested. Per germline, CDR1 SGHAT and CDR2 FQNNGV. CDR3 length: 15 residues. The CDR3 loop reads CASSLEARTTDTQYF.

The chain uses TRBV21-1 and TRBJ2-1; TCRdb calls TRBD2, which cannot be checked without DNA. TRBV21-1 is classified as a pseudogene. CDR3 length: 15 amino acids. The CDR3 loop reads CASSKLADSYNEQFF.

The rearrangement uses TRBV5-1 and TRBJ2-2; as DNA is missing, the TRBD1 call by TCRdb cannot be tested. The CDR3 spans 14 residues. Germline loops: CDR1 SGHRS, CDR2 YFSETQ. The CDR3 here is CASSQGTVTGELFF.

The chain recombines TRBV7-9 with TRBJ2-1; TCRdb picks TRBD2, but there is no DNA to check that call. Germline V gene data show CDR1 as SEHNR and CDR2 as FQNEAQ (reference sequence). This CDR3 has 16 residues. CDR3 sequence: CASSLVGRAIDNEQFF.

This chain joins TRBV30 and TRBJ1-2. The germline gives CDR1 GTSNPN, CDR2 SVGIG (reference sequence). The CDR3 has 13 residues. The chain's CDR3 is CAWSVLQGYGYTF.

V usage is TRBV14 and J usage is TRBJ2-1; TCRdb gives TRBD2 as the D gene, but with no DNA this cannot be confirmed. Germline-derived CDR1 and CDR2 are SGHDN and FVKESK. CDR3 length: 16 amino acids. The CDR3 protein is CASSPRTSGGRNEQFF.

V is TRBV15 and J is TRBJ2-1; without DNA, the TCRdb call of TRBD1 cannot be checked. The CDR3 length is 16 residues. Looked up from germline, CDR1 is LNHNV and CDR2 is YYDKDF (reference sequence). CDR3 protein: CATSRDRVGAYNEQFF.

The V call is TRBV7-9, the J call TRBJ1-5; as DNA is missing, the TRBD1 call by TCRdb cannot be tested. The germline V gene has CDR1 SEHNR and CDR2 FQNEAQ (reference sequence). The length of the CDR3 is 13 residues. The CDR3 is CASSPGTGQPQHF.

CDR3 sequence: CSAGTDLNTEAFF. V gene TRBV29-1 combines with J gene TRBJ1-1; the D call of TRBD1 rests on TCRdb alone, since no DNA is present to check it. This CDR3 region has 13 residues. Germline values: CDR1 SQVTM, CDR2 ANQGSEA.

The rearrangement joins TRBV20-1 to TRBJ2-7; checking the TCRdb D call of TRBD1 is not possible without DNA. This CDR3 comprises 19 residues. Germline V gene sequence: CDR1 DFQATT, CDR2 SNEGSKA (reference sequence). The CDR3 is CSARRRGDRDYLSSYEQYF.

J is TRBJ2-7 and V is TRBV20-1; TCRdb outputs TRBD2, but without DNA this stays unchecked. The germline gives CDR1 DFQATT, CDR2 SNEGSKA (reference sequence). The CDR3 runs to 14 residues. The CDR3 region is CSARVLAGSYEQYF.

The chain uses TRBV5-1 and TRBJ2-7; checking the TCRdb D call of TRBD1 is not possible without DNA. CDR3 size: 15 residues. CDR1 is SGHRS and CDR2 is YFSETQ in the germline V gene. CDR3 loop: CASSLTGAPSYEQYF. Drawing the rest from reference TRBV5-1 and TRBJ2-7, the complete variable domain is KAGVTQTPRYLIKTRGQQVTLSCSPISGHRSVSWYQQTPGQGLQFLFEYFSETQRNKGNFPGRFSGRQFSNSRSEMNVSTLELGDSALYLCASSLTGAPSYEQYFGPGTRLTVT.

The V call is TRBV19, the J call TRBJ2-7; TCRdb selects TRBD1, and the lack of DNA leaves this call unchecked. CDR3 length: 13 residues. Germline V gives CDR1 LNHDA, CDR2 SQIVND (reference sequence). CDR3 region: CASSDSGQYEQYF.

The chain uses TRBV29-1 and TRBJ2-3; lacking DNA, the TRBD2 call made by TCRdb goes unchecked. The CDR3 loop spans 15 amino acids. Germline lookup yields CDR1 SQVTM and CDR2 ANQGSEA. The CDR3 spells CSVDPRGLSTDTQYF.

The V gene is TRBV28, the J gene TRBJ2-5. The CDR3 length is 11 residues. Germline CDR1 MDHEN, CDR2 SYDVKM. CDR3 sequence reads: CASAESETQYF.

This sequence joins TRBV12-3 or TRBV12-4 and TRBJ2-5; TCRdb's D call, TRBD2, is unchecked because there is no DNA. The CDR3 contains 14 residues. This CDR3 reads CASRTPAEWETQYF.

The CDR3: CSVVDRGPRSSYNEQFF. The chain is built from TRBV29-1 and TRBJ2-1; TCRdb reports TRBD1, a call that lacks DNA to check it against. CDR1 and CDR2 from the germline V gene are SQVTM and ANQGSEA. The length of the CDR3 is 17 residues.

The V call is TRBV4-1, the J call TRBJ1-4; checking the TCRdb D call of TRBD1 is not possible without DNA. CDR1 MGHRA and CDR2 YSYEKL come from the germline V gene. The CDR3 sequence is 13 residues long. This chain's CDR3 is CASSQDWGEKLFF.

This chain uses TRBV7-2 with TRBJ1-2. Germline values: CDR1 SGHTA, CDR2 FQGNSA. The CDR3 consists of 14 residues. The CDR3 spells CASSLGSGLYGYTF.

The V call is TRBV4-1, the J call TRBJ2-7. Germline lookup yields CDR1 MGHRA and CDR2 YSYEKL. This CDR3 is built from 15 residues. The CDR3 reads CASSQERSWGYEQYF.

The chain is built from TRBV19 and TRBJ2-1; TCRdb designates TRBD2, a call that cannot be tested without DNA. Germline CDR1 reads LNHDA; CDR2 reads SQIVND (reference sequence). This CDR3 region has 18 residues. The CDR3 protein is CASSTLLTGVAGYNEQFF. The full variable domain, with the rest looked up from reference TRBV19 and TRBJ2-1, is DGGITQSPKYLFRKEGQNVTLSCEQNLNHDAMYWYRQDPGQGLRLIYYSQIVNDFQKGDIAEGYSVSREKKESFPLTVTSAQKNPTAFYLCASSTLLTGVAGYNEQFFGPGTRLTVL.

The rearrangement uses TRBV4-1 and TRBJ2-1; TCRdb outputs TRBD1, but without DNA this stays unchecked. This CDR3 comprises 15 residues. Germline V gene sequence: CDR1 MGHRA, CDR2 YSYEKL. The CDR3: CASSQEGQGFNEQFF.

The chain joins TRBV6-5 to TRBJ2-5. Germline CDR1 MNHEY, CDR2 SVGAGI. The CDR3 covers 13 residues. CDR3 in amino acids: CASSYRKQETQYF.

The chain employs TRBV14 and TRBJ2-7. Per germline, CDR1 SGHDN and CDR2 FVKESK. CDR3 length: 13 amino acids. The chain's CDR3 is CASSAKKWDEQYF.

The chain combines TRBV11-2 with TRBJ2-3; lacking DNA, the TRBD2 call made by TCRdb goes unchecked. Germline CDR1 and CDR2: SGHAT and FQNNGV. The CDR3 is 16 residues long. The CDR3 sequence is CASTGYSSGETDTQYF.

The chain combines TRBV6-6 with TRBJ2-1; the TRBD2 assignment by TCRdb is unverifiable without DNA. The CDR3 length is 18 residues. Germline V CDR1 and CDR2: MNHNY, SVGAGI (reference sequence). CDR3 sequence: CASRTSPDQVNSYNEQFF.

The V gene is TRBV15, the J gene TRBJ2-1; the TCRdb D gene call, TRBD2, has no DNA to confirm it. The germline V gene encodes CDR1 LNHNV and CDR2 YYDKDF (reference sequence). There are 18 residues in the CDR3. The CDR3 loop reads CATSRDDSDHWGYNEQFF.

The chain recombines TRBV20-1 with TRBJ2-2; there is no DNA to check the TCRdb D call of TRBD1. This CDR3 is 16 amino acids long. Germline V gene sequence: CDR1 DFQATT, CDR2 SNEGSKA (reference sequence). CDR3 protein: CSARHWTASLPGELFF.

The rearrangement uses TRBV7-2 and TRBJ2-2; TCRdb's D call, TRBD1, is unchecked because there is no DNA. Germline CDR1 and CDR2: SGHTA and FQGNSA. This CDR3 contains 15 residues. The CDR3: CASSRDSSNTGELFF. Variable domain in full (rest from reference TRBV7-2 and TRBJ2-2): GAGVSQSPSNKVTEKGKDVELRCDPISGHTALYWYRQSLGQGLEFLIYFQGNSAPDKSGLPSDRFSAERTGGSVSTLTIQRTQQEDSAVYLCASSRDSSNTGELFFGEGSRLTVL.